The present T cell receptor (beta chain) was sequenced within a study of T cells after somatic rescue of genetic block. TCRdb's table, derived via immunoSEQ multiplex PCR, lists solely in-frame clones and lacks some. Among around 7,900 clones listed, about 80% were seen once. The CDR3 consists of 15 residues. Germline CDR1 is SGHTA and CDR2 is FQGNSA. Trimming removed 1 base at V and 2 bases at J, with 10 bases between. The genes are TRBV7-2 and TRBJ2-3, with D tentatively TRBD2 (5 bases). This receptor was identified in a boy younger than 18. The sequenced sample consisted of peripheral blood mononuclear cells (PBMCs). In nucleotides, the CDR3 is TGTGCCAGCAGCTTAGGGACTTTTCCCACAGATACGCAGTATTTT. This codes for CASSLGTFPTDTQYF.